A single sample gave rise to the 15 T cell receptor beta chains below, sequenced in a study of tumor-infiltrating lymphocytes in oesophageal squamous cell carcinoma. TCRdb re-called the PCR reads with MiXCR, one entry per CDR3 protein. The sample consists of 9,500 to 15,000 distinct CDR3 sequences, around 53% of them appearing once. What was sequenced was esophageal tumor tissue. The source is a female donor with esophageal squamous cell carcinoma.

V usage is TRBV12-3 or TRBV12-4 and J usage is TRBJ2-1; D may be TRBD2 (5 bases). Trimming pared 2 bases from V and 0 bases from J, leaving 8 bases between. The CDR3 covers 15 residues. In DNA, the CDR3 is TGTGCCAGCAGTTTAATGGGGAGCTCCTACAATGAGCAGTTCTTC. It translates to CASSLMGSSYNEQFF.

J is TRBJ1-1 and V is TRBV7-4; 10 positions agree with TRBD1. The ends lost 5 bases at V and 0 bases at J; junction bases unmatched: 6. CDR1 and CDR2 (germline): SGHVT, SQSDAQ. This CDR3 is 16 amino acids long. The CDR3 nucleotides read TGTGCCAGCAGCCACCGGGACAGGGGAATGAACACTGAAGCTTTCTTT. Amino acids: CASSHRDRGMNTEAFF. Together with reference TRBV7-4 and TRBJ1-1, the CDR3 gives the full variable domain: GAGVSQSPRYKVAKRGRDVALRCDSISGHVTLYWYRQTLGQGSEVLTYSQSDAQRDKSGRPSGRFSAERPERSVSTLKIQRTEQGDSAVYLCASSHRDRGMNTEAFFGQGTRLTVV.

In regard to this clonotype: A much larger clone sits a single nucleotide away, making a read error possible. Without the conserved terminal phenylalanine or tryptophan, this CDR3 likely stems from a read error. This sequence joins TRBV7-2 and TRBJ2-7; TRBD2 is a possible D gene (6 bases). Germline V gene lookup returns CDR1 SGHTA and CDR2 FQGNSA. The CDR3 is 14 amino acids. V shed 2 bases and J shed 2 bases, with 10 bases lying between them. CDR3 loop: CASSLMGGPYEQYL. CDR3 coding DNA: TGTGCCAGCAGCTTAATGGGGGGACCCTACGAGCAGTACTTG.

V and J are TRBV24-1 and TRBJ1-1, with D maybe TRBD1 (5 bases). This CDR3 spans 12 amino acids. V shed 7 bases and J shed 2 bases, with 7 bases lying between them. Germline CDR1 KGHDR, CDR2 SFDVKD. The DNA for the CDR3 is TGTGCCACCAGGGGGGTCAACACTGAAGCTTTCTTT. Protein sequence: CATRGVNTEAFF.

The V call is TRBV7-6, the J call TRBJ2-3, with 8 bases identical to TRBD1. The last part of the DNA fits TRBJ2-7 better; the J call may be wrong. The V gene's germline CDR1 is SGHVS and CDR2 FNYEAQ. The CDR3 is made up of 15 amino acids. DNA of the CDR3: TGTGCCAGCAGCAACCCGGGACAGGCCACCTACGAGCAGTACTTC. Protein product: CASSNPGQATYEQYF.

As to this clonotype: One junction end does not reproduce the germline sequence, and a read error may be involved. CDR3 DNA sequence: TGTGCCAGCAGCTTGGCCTCGGGGGCCCAAGAGACCCAGTACTTC. This codes for CASSLASGAQETQYF. The chain links TRBV5-3 to TRBJ2-5; D assignment may be TRBD1 or TRBD2 (6 bases each). TRBV5-3 falls under the ORF class, with uncertain function. The CDR3 consists of 15 residues.

The chain uses TRBV7-9 and TRBJ2-5, with D hard to call. The last part of the DNA fits TRBJ2-7 better; the J call may be wrong. CDR3 size: 13 residues. Germline V gene sequence: CDR1 SEHNR, CDR2 FQNEAQ (reference sequence). The CDR3 region is CASSPAESYEQYF. DNA of the CDR3: TGTGCCAGCAGTCCGGCCGAATCCTACGAGCAGTACTTC.

The gene calls are TRBV6-1 and TRBJ1-2, with 11 bases fitting TRBD1. Germline CDR1 MNHNS, CDR2 SASEGT. Trimming cost V 7 bases and J 4 bases; bases outside gene matches: 2. This CDR3 contains 13 residues. CDR3: CASKGTGGYGYTF. The CDR3 DNA follows: TGTGCCAGCAAAGGGACAGGGGGCTATGGCTACACCTTC.

The chain couples TRBV7-8 to TRBJ2-3; D gene ambiguous. The J call could be wrong; TRBJ2-7 is a better fit for the DNA end. This CDR3 contains 14 residues. Germline V gene sequence: CDR1 SGHVS, CDR2 FQNEAQ. The CDR3 DNA reads as TGTGCCAGCAGCCCCATGGAAGGGCTGAACGAGCAGTACTTC. This gives the protein CASSPMEGLNEQYF.

J is TRBJ2-5 and V is TRBV14, with no clear D. Germline V gene data show CDR1 as SGHDN and CDR2 as FVKESK. The CDR3 extends over 15 amino acids. The ends were cut back, 2 bases at V and 0 bases at J, with 10 bases in the middle. The CDR3 protein is CASSQYSPYQETQYF. The CDR3 bases are TGTGCCAGCAGCCAATACAGTCCGTACCAAGAGACCCAGTACTTC.

The chain recombines TRBV10-1 with TRBJ1-1; perhaps TRBD2 as D (6 bases). The last part of the DNA fits TRBJ2-5 better; the J call may be wrong. Germline V lookup: CDR1 WNHNN, CDR2 SYGVQD (reference sequence). The length of the CDR3 is 13 residues. CDR3 sequence: CASSGSGVETQYF. Here the CDR3 DNA reads TGCGCCAGCAGTGGATCGGGAGTGGAGACCCAGTACTTC.

The chain is built from TRBV7-3 and TRBJ2-2; 8 nucleotides align to TRBD1. This CDR3 contains 16 residues. With V trimmed by 5 bases and J by 4 bases, 9 bases remained unmatched. The germline V gene has CDR1 SGHTA and CDR2 FQGTGA. CDR3 protein: CASSVRGLMGTGELFF. The CDR3 DNA reads TGTGCCAGCAGCGTCAGGGGGCTGATGGGCACCGGGGAGCTGTTTTTT.

V and J are TRBV5-1 and TRBJ1-1; D unresolved. The CDR3 is made up of 16 amino acids. CDR1 is SGHRS, CDR2 YFSETQ, per germline. V dropped 0 bases and J dropped 8 bases, with 20 bases sitting between them. CDR3 residues: CASSLGPVGQLEEAFF. The CDR3 DNA is TGCGCCAGCAGCTTGGGGCCAGTCGGGCAACTAGAAGAAGCTTTCTTT.

This clonotype was detected only a few times. The chain employs TRBV7-6 and TRBJ2-3; D is perhaps TRBD2 (6 bases). CDR1 is SGHVS, CDR2 FNYEAQ, per germline. The CDR3 extends over 15 amino acids. Trimming took 7 bases from V and 2 from J, leaving 16 bases between them. The CDR3 protein is CASTPSGTPTDTQYF. CDR3 DNA: TGTGCCAGCACGCCATCCGGGACTCCCACAGATACGCAGTATTTT.

To note about this clonotype: The DNA is left out, because the CDR3 cannot be placed on it with certainty; the CDR3 is given as TCRdb lists it. V usage is TRBV28 and J usage is TRBJ2-6; the table's D call, TRBD1, was not checked against the DNA. A total of 14 residues make up the CDR3, ends included. The germline CDR1 and CDR2 sequences are MDHEN and SYDVKM. CDR3 protein: CASSFQGLWLHLRF.